The 6 T cell receptor delta chains in this list originate from one sample, sequenced in a study of γδ T cells in repeated Plasmodium falciparum infection. TCRdb reanalysed the multiplex PCR reads via CATT. The table includes tens of thousands of delta-chain clones, 0.8% to 1% detected once. Bulk repertoires came from Vgamma9/Vdelta2+ or Vdelta2-negative gammadelta T cells flow-sorted from PBMC. Sequenced: gamma-delta T cells from blood. The receptors stem from a pool of human donors (malaria-infected and uninfected, not separated).

Note on this clone: A read error is the likely source, as a far larger clone sits one nucleotide away. The identical CDR3 is also encoded by other nucleotide sequences in the sample. The J gene was not called, though the V gene is TRDV2; the D call TRDD3 from the table was never checked on the DNA. Looked up from germline, CDR1 is GEAIGNYY and CDR2 is EKD. This CDR3 region has 19 residues. CDR3: CACDTLPVAPGENTDKLIF. DNA for the CDR3: TGTGCCTGTGACACTCTCCCTGTCGCCCCGGGGGAAAACACCGATAAGCTCATCTTT.

In regard to this clone: The protein given by TCRdb reflects a much larger clone and differs at residue 12 from this DNA's translation, likely from a read error; the protein shown is the DNA's translation. The rearrangement links TRDV2 to TRDJ2, with a tentative D call TRDD3 (5 bases). The J gene, absent from TCRdb, was called here by matching the DNA to germline. From germline, CDR1 is GEAIGNYY and CDR2 EKD. CDR3 length: 16 amino acids. The CDR3 nucleotides read TGTGCCTGTGACATAATTGGGGTGGGAGAGACAGTACAACTCTTCTTT. Translation gives CACDIIGVGETVQLFF.

For this clone: This sequence is one base from a far larger clone and is likely a read error. Additional DNA sequences in this sample encode the identical CDR3. The V and J genes are TRDV1 and TRDJ1; 10 positions match TRDD3. CDR3 length: 19 amino acids. The germline V gene has CDR1 TSWWSYY and CDR2 QGS. Unmatched junction bases numbered 20, after V lost 1 base and J lost 9 bases. The CDR3, as DNA: TGTGCTCTTGGGGAACGTATCCTTTTGTACTGGGGGATCCAGGGAGAACTCATCTTT. It codes for CALGERILLYWGIQGELIF.

A note on this clone: A read error likely explains why the TCRdb protein, taken from a much larger clone, differs from this DNA's translation at residue 17; the protein shown is translated from the DNA. J gene calling gave no result, while the V gene is TRDV2; the tabulated D call, TRDD3, remains unverified against the DNA. CDR3 length: 19 amino acids. The V gene's germline CDR1 is GEAIGNYY and CDR2 EKD. The CDR3 region has the DNA TGTGCCTGTGACCCTGGGGGATATCAGGGTGCCTGGGACACCCGACAGATATTTTTC. The encoded protein is CACDPGGYQGAWDTRQIFF.

This chain joins TRDV1 and TRDJ1; 13 nucleotides agree with TRDD3. Here the J gene was assigned by germline matching of the DNA, as TCRdb has none. V was pared by 3 bases and J by 0 bases, with 16 bases of the junction left unmatched. The CDR3 is made up of 21 amino acids. The germline V gene has CDR1 TSWWSYY and CDR2 QGS. The CDR3 loop reads CALGDPWSGTGGYGYTDKLIF. The DNA of the CDR3 is TGTGCTCTTGGGGATCCGTGGTCGGGTACTGGGGGATACGGGTACACCGATAAACTCATCTTT.

This clone was found a few times. The protein given by TCRdb reflects a much larger clone and differs at residue 3 from this DNA's translation, likely from a read error; the protein shown is the DNA's translation. The rearrangement uses TRDV1 and TRDJ1; TRDD3 is a possible D gene (6 bases). Matching the DNA to germline supplied the J gene, which TCRdb does not give. The CDR3 spans 18 residues. Germline-derived CDR1 and CDR2 are TSWWSYY and QGS. CDR3 sequence (DNA): TGTGCTCCTGGGGATCGAAGGAGCTGGACACCTATAATCGATAAACTCATCTTT. Translated: CAPGDRRSWTPIIDKLIF.